This T cell receptor beta chain was captured in a study of T-cell memory formation after mild COVID-19. Overall study context: TCR clusters mostly belonged to single donors. The study, taken as a whole, reports: Pre-infection memory held some responding clones, suggesting pre-existing cross-reactive T cells responded. The study found balanced CD4/CD8 in clones contracting day 15 to 85 and a CD4+ lean in later expanders.

TCR alpha and TCR beta cDNA libraries carrying sample barcodes and UMIs came from 5'RACE with constant-segment primers. TCRdb re-analysed the 5' RACE reads in MiXCR, keeping a single row per CDR3 protein. In the table there are fewer than 500,000 distinct CDR3 sequences, more than 20% of which are singletons. On this clonotype itself: What it binds is unknown.

Germline V gives CDR1 MNHEY, CDR2 SMNVEV (reference sequence). V gave up 5 bases and J gave up 1 base, with 12 bases separating them. CDR3 size: 15 residues. Sequencing input: PBMCs or a T cell subset sorted from them (not recorded which). This sequence originates from an adult woman who had mild COVID-19 (a few samples of this study predate the infection). Cell type and time point are not known. J is TRBJ1-5 and V is TRBV27; a weak D match, TRBD1 (5 bases). This CDR3 is CASSPGTLSNQPQHF. In DNA form, the CDR3 reads TGTGCCAGCAGTCCGGGGACGTTGAGCAATCAGCCCCAGCATTTT.